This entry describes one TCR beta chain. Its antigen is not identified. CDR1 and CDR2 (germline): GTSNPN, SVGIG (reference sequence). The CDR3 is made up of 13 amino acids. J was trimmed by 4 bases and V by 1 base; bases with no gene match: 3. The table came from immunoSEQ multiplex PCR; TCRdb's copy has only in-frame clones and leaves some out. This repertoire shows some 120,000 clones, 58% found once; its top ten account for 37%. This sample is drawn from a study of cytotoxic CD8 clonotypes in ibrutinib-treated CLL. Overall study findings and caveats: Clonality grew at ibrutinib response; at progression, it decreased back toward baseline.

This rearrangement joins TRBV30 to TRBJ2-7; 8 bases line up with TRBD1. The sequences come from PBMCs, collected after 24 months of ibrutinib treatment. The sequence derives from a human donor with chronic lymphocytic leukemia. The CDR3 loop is CAWSGTGRYEQYF. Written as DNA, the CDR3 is TGTGCCTGGAGTGGGACAGGGAGATACGAGCAGTACTTC.